Below are 25 T cell receptor beta chains sequenced from a single sample in a study of glioma-infiltrating T cells. TCR alpha and beta CDR3 regions were amplified from RNA using iRepertoire nested multiplex PCR. Each CDR3 protein gets one entry after TCRdb re-called the multiplex PCR reads with MiXCR. The table lists about 140,000 distinct CDR3 sequences, about two fifths of them singletons, with 20% to 25% in the top ten. Source material: glioma tissue, nonneoplastic brain tissue, or PBMCs (not recorded which). The source is a human donor with low-grade glioma or glioblastoma, undergoing nonglioma brain surgery, or in good health (not recorded which).

The gene calls are TRBV7-2 and TRBJ1-5; D possibly corresponds to TRBD1 (5 bases). V lost 2 bases to trimming and J lost 4 bases, with 12 bases between them. Germline loops: CDR1 SGHTA, CDR2 FQGNSA. This CDR3 is 15 amino acids long. CDR3 DNA sequence: TGTGCCAGCAGCTTAAACCAGGGTACGAATCAGCCCCAGCATTTT. It translates to CASSLNQGTNQPQHF.

Points on this clonotype: One end of the junction does not line up with germline, which may come from a read error. The J gene is TRBJ1-2, the V gene TRBV7-2; 7 nucleotides align to TRBD1. The length of the CDR3 is 14 residues. The germline V gene has CDR1 SGHTA and CDR2 FQGNSA. Here the CDR3 reads CARSFNRGNHGYTF. CDR3 nucleotide sequence: TGTGCCCGCAGCTTCAACAGGGGAAATCATGGCTACACCTTC.

This chain uses TRBV27 with TRBJ2-3; 13 positions agree with TRBD2. Germline CDR1 reads MNHEY; CDR2 reads SMNVEV (reference sequence). The CDR3 has 17 amino acids. V lost 6 bases to trimming and J lost 5 bases; unmatched junction nucleotides: 11. CDR3 sequence reads: CASRPLAGGPGRDTQYF. In DNA, the CDR3 is TGTGCCAGCAGACCACTAGCGGGAGGGCCCGGGAGAGATACGCAGTATTTT.

This clonotype is deemed medium-sized (0.01 to 0.1%). This chain uses TRBV20-1 with TRBJ2-1; 7 bases are a match to TRBD2. This CDR3 is 13 amino acids long. Germline V CDR1 and CDR2: DFQATT, SNEGSKA (reference sequence). Unmatched junction bases numbered 10, after V lost 6 bases and J lost 8 bases. The CDR3 sequence: CSANRLAGHEQFF. CDR3 in DNA: TGCAGTGCCAACCGACTAGCAGGTCATGAGCAGTTCTTC.

This chain uses TRBV27 with TRBJ1-6; TRBD1 might be the D (5 bases). V was cut by 6 bases and J by 7 bases, with 19 bases left in between. This CDR3 contains 16 residues. The germline V gene encodes CDR1 MNHEY and CDR2 SMNVEV (reference sequence). Here the CDR3 reads CASRGRGVRENSPLHF. In nucleotides, the CDR3 is TGTGCCAGCAGGGGTCGGGGGGTCCGGGAAAATTCACCCCTCCACTTT.

There are a few counts of this clonotype. This chain connects TRBV20-1 to TRBJ2-7, with D tentatively TRBD1 or TRBD2 (5 bases each). Trimming shortened V by 1 base and J by 4 bases, and 20 bases separated the two germline ends. CDR3 length: 16 amino acids. Germline V gene lookup returns CDR1 DFQATT and CDR2 SNEGSKA (reference sequence). The DNA for the CDR3 is TGCAGTGCTAGAGGGCTGGGTGCAGGGCGGGCTTACGAGCAGTACTTC. Protein product: CSARGLGAGRAYEQYF.

This clonotype showed up just once. This chain links TRBV19 with TRBJ1-1; no firm D call. Germline-derived CDR1 and CDR2 are LNHDA and SQIVND (reference sequence). With 0 bases removed from V and 0 bases from J, the gap between germline ends came to 11 bases. The CDR3 sequence is 16 residues long. CDR3 residues: CASSIEPPELNTEAFF. The CDR3 nucleotides are TGTGCCAGTAGTATAGAACCCCCAGAACTGAACACTGAAGCTTTCTTT.

This clonotype came up many times. The chain carries TRBV12-3 or TRBV12-4 and TRBJ2-3, with 12 bases aligning to TRBD2. This CDR3 region has 16 residues. J lost 0 bases, V lost 6 bases, and 4 bases had no gene match. The CDR3 DNA sequence: TGTGCCAGCAGCCCTGGGACTAGCGGGAGCACAGATACGCAGTATTTT. The encoded protein is CASSPGTSGSTDTQYF.

The chain couples TRBV4-1 to TRBJ1-1; D unresolved. The V end lost 2 bases, the J end lost 4 bases, and 11 bases lay between the germline ends. This CDR3 has 14 residues. Per the germline V gene, CDR1 is MGHRA and CDR2 is YSYEKL. In DNA, the CDR3 is TGCGCCAGCAGCCAATTTACCCGGGGCACTGAAGCTTTCTTT. It yields the protein CASSQFTRGTEAFF.

A single count supports this clonotype. The chain combines TRBV5-6 with TRBJ2-3, with D perhaps assigned TRBD1 or TRBD2 (5 bases each). The end of the DNA is better explained by TRBJ2-5, so the J call may be wrong. Germline V lookup: CDR1 SGHDT, CDR2 YYEEEE. The CDR3 length is 14 residues. CDR3 nucleotides: TGTGCCAGCAGCAGCCGGGGCTCTCAAGAGACCCAGTACTTC. It yields the protein CASSSRGSQETQYF.

Only a few counts were recorded for this clonotype. This chain connects TRBV7-8 to TRBJ2-3; no definite D call. V was trimmed by 4 bases and J by 2 bases, leaving 4 bases between them. CDR1 SGHVS and CDR2 FQNEAQ come from the germline V gene. CDR3 size: 12 residues. CDR3 amino acids: CASSSITDTQYF. DNA for the CDR3: TGTGCCAGCAGCTCCATCACAGATACGCAGTATTTT.

This chain joins TRBV18 and TRBJ1-1; no clear D gene. This CDR3 contains 12 residues. Germline V CDR1 and CDR2: KGHSH, LQKENI. V was shortened by 8 bases and J by 3 bases, with 10 bases between the two germline ends. CDR3 sequence: CASLGWDTEAFF. CDR3 coding DNA: TGTGCCAGCCTAGGTTGGGACACTGAAGCTTTCTTT.

The chain employs TRBV15 and TRBJ2-1, with 8 bases identical to TRBD2. The CDR3 has 13 amino acids. The trim removed 3 bases at V and 6 bases at J, leaving 1 base unmatched. Germline lookup yields CDR1 LNHNV and CDR2 YYDKDF (reference sequence). The CDR3 region is CATSRTSANEQFF. The CDR3 nucleotides read TGTGCCACCAGCAGGACTAGCGCCAATGAGCAGTTCTTC.

The chain uses TRBV19 and TRBJ1-1, with D maybe TRBD1 (5 bases). V was shortened by 9 bases and J by 3 bases, with 11 bases between the two germline ends. The CDR3 has 12 amino acids. Germline CDR1 and CDR2: LNHDA and SQIVND (reference sequence). The CDR3 loop reads CASLGGYTEAFF. The CDR3 coding sequence is TGTGCCAGCCTCGGGGGATACACTGAAGCTTTCTTT.

The chain joins TRBV7-9 to TRBJ1-2; TRBD1 is a possible D gene (6 bases). CDR3 size: 13 residues. V was cut by 5 bases and J by 7 bases, with 14 bases left in between. Germline values: CDR1 SEHNR, CDR2 FQNEAQ (reference sequence). The CDR3 region is CASSQLQGGGYTF. CDR3 nucleotide sequence: TGTGCCAGCAGCCAATTACAGGGTGGTGGCTACACCTTC.

A few counts support this clonotype. This chain links TRBV4-3 with TRBJ2-3, with D maybe TRBD2 (6 bases). CDR3 length: 17 amino acids. Trimming cost V 1 base and J 2 bases, with 16 bases left between them. Germline lookup yields CDR1 LGHNA and CDR2 YSLEER. The CDR3 bases are TGCGCCAGCAGCCAAGGGGTTGGAGGGGTCCACACAGATACGCAGTATTTT. Encoded protein: CASSQGVGGVHTDTQYF.

V usage is TRBV28 and J usage is TRBJ1-2, with D possibly being TRBD1 (6 bases). The V end lost 5 bases, the J end lost 4 bases, and 17 bases lay between the germline ends. Germline V gene data show CDR1 as MDHEN and CDR2 as SYDVKM. There are 15 residues in the CDR3. This CDR3 is CASSPRTEKTYGYTF. The CDR3 coding sequence is TGTGCCAGCAGTCCAAGGACAGAAAAGACCTATGGCTACACCTTC.

This clonotype was seen a handful of times. The gene calls are TRBV27 and TRBJ2-2, with TRBD1 as a possible D gene (5 bases). This CDR3 comprises 13 residues. CDR1 is MNHEY and CDR2 is SMNVEV in the germline V gene (reference sequence). Trimming shortened V by 4 bases and J by 4 bases, and 7 bases separated the two germline ends. CDR3 in amino acids: CASSSTGTGELFF. The CDR3 DNA is TGTGCCAGCAGTTCCACAGGCACCGGGGAGCTGTTTTTT.

The chain combines TRBV28 with TRBJ2-3; TRBD2 might be the D (6 bases). The CDR3 spans 16 residues. Germline assignment: CDR1 MDHEN and CDR2 SYDVKM. The V and J ends lost 1 base and 1 base respectively, with 12 bases between them. CDR3: CASSLFQWGGTDTQYF. Written as DNA, the CDR3 is TGTGCCAGCAGTTTATTTCAGTGGGGGGGCACAGATACGCAGTATTTT.

This clonotype was found a few times. The chain has TRBV14 and TRBJ1-1; no clear D. V shed 1 base and J shed 3 bases, with 6 bases lying between them. The CDR3 is 13 residues long. Germline values: CDR1 SGHDN, CDR2 FVKESK. This chain's CDR3 is CASSQVGDTEAFF. In nucleotides, the CDR3 is TGTGCCAGCAGCCAAGTCGGGGACACTGAAGCTTTCTTT.

This chain uses TRBV19 with TRBJ2-3; D is ambiguous. Matching the DNA end better, TRBJ2-7 makes the J call doubtful. The CDR3 is 13 residues long. The germline gives CDR1 LNHDA, CDR2 SQIVND (reference sequence). CDR3 protein: CASSNDIPYEQYF. CDR3 DNA: TGTGCCAGTAGTAATGACATCCCCTACGAGCAGTACTTC.

As regards this clonotype: A much larger clone lies a single base off, so this may be a read error. J is TRBJ1-1 and V is TRBV6-4; 7 positions match TRBD1. The CDR3 has 14 amino acids. Germline CDR1 is MRHNA and CDR2 is SNTAGT. CDR3 sequence reads: CASSRGLGNTVAFF. In DNA form, the CDR3 reads TGCGCCAGCAGTAGGGGGCTGGGGAACACTGTAGCTTTCTTT.

The rearrangement joins TRBV6-1 to TRBJ2-6; TRBD1 matches 7 bases. Germline-derived CDR1 and CDR2 are MNHNS and SASEGT. Trimming took 5 bases from V and 3 from J; bases not matched to a gene: 4. The CDR3 spans 15 residues. CDR3 protein: CASSPQGVGANVLTF. CDR3 DNA sequence: TGTGCCAGCAGTCCCCAGGGGGTTGGGGCCAACGTCCTGACTTTC.

The V and J genes are TRBV6-1 and TRBJ1-2; 7 nucleotides line up with TRBD1. CDR3 size: 14 residues. Germline assignment: CDR1 MNHNS and CDR2 SASEGT. The V segment lost 8 bases and the J segment 1 base; nucleotides outside the gene matches: 7. The chain's CDR3 is CASGAGQNNYGYTF. Written as DNA, the CDR3 is TGTGCCAGCGGGGCGGGACAGAATAACTATGGCTACACCTTC.

This chain links TRBV7-8 with TRBJ2-5; 9 bases map to TRBD2. J was trimmed by 6 bases and V by 1 base; bases with no gene match: 12. The CDR3 is 17 amino acids. Germline V CDR1 and CDR2: SGHVS, FQNEAQ. The CDR3 DNA is TGTGCCAGCAGCTTAGTTGGTGGGCTAGCGGGGAAAAAGACCCAGTACTTC. It yields the protein CASSLVGGLAGKKTQYF.